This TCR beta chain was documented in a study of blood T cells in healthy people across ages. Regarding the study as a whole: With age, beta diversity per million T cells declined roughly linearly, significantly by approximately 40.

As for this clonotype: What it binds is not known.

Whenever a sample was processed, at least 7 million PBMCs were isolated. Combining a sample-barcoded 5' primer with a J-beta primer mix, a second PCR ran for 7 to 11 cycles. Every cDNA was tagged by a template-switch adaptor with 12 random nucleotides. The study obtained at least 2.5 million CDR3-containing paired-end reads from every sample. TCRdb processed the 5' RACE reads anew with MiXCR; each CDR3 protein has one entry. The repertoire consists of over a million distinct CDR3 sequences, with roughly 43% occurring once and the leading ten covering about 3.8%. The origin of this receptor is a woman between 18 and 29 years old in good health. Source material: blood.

CDR3 in DNA: TGTGCCAGCAGCCAAGATTGGACTAGCGGGAGAGACATTCAGTACTTC. This encodes CASSQDWTSGRDIQYF. This sequence joins TRBV14 and TRBJ2-4; TRBD2 aligns across 13 bases. This CDR3 spans 16 amino acids. The V segment lost 0 bases and the J segment 8 bases; nucleotides outside the gene matches: 4. Germline values: CDR1 SGHDN, CDR2 FVKESK.